These T cell receptor beta chains were read from a single sample in a study of T-cell memory formation after mild COVID-19. Each CDR3 protein is one row after TCRdb ran MiXCR on the 5' RACE reads. The table has a few hundred thousand distinct CDR3 sequences, approximately 15% seen once. The sequenced material came from PBMCs or a T cell subset sorted from them (not recorded which). The receptors were sampled from a man aged 18-30 years who had mild COVID-19 (a few samples of this study predate the infection). Cell type and time point are not known. Each CDR3 is given with its conserved first and last residue. Each record gives: CDR3 DNA, CDR3 protein, D gene, V gene, J gene, CDR3 length, clone size. A D gene is named only where the DNA matches it firmly. Some rows have no size entry. The others give once, few or many, or a class for an expanded clone.

TGTGCCAGCAGCCAGGCTGGGACAGGGGGCCTTCGGGAGACCCAGTACTTC	CASSQAGTGGLRETQYF	TRBD1	TRBV3-1	TRBJ2-5	17	.
TGCGCCAGCAGCTTGGCCCTGACAGCCAACACCGGGGAGCTGTTTTTT	CASSLALTANTGELFF	.	TRBV5-1	TRBJ2-2	16	few
TGTGCCAGCAGTGAGGGCCTAAGCTCCTACAATGAGCAGTTCTTC	CASSEGLSSYNEQFF	.	TRBV6-4	TRBJ2-1	15	.
TGTGCCAGCAGCCCTAGACAGGGTTTGGGAGCTTTCTTT	CASSPRQGLGAFF	TRBD1	TRBV12-3/TRBV12-4	TRBJ1-1	13	few
TGTGCCAGCAGCCGTCTTCGGGGGGCCAGCAATGAGCAGTTCTTC	CASSRLRGASNEQFF	.	TRBV7-3	TRBJ2-1	15	.
TGCGCCAGCAGCTCCGGACAGGGACCCCTAGCCAAAAACATTCAGTACTTC	CASSSGQGPLAKNIQYF	TRBD1	TRBV5-1	TRBJ2-4	17	.
TGTGCCAGCAGCTTAGGTCGAGCGGAAGAGACCCAGTACTTC	CASSLGRAEETQYF	.	TRBV7-9	TRBJ2-5	14	few
TGTGCCAGCAGCTTATCTCCAGCTTTCTTT	CASSLSPAFF	.	TRBV11-3	TRBJ1-1	10	few
TGTGCCAGCAGTGGGCCCCAAGGATACGAGCAGTACTTC	CASSGPQGYEQYF	.	TRBV6-1	TRBJ2-7	13	.
TGCGCCAGCAGCTGGGAAATCGGGGACGGCTCCTACGAGCAGTACTTC	CASSWEIGDGSYEQYF	.	TRBV5-1	TRBJ2-7	16	few
TGCGCCAGCAGCGCCTCGACTAGATACAATGAGCAGTTCTTC	CASSASTRYNEQFF	.	TRBV5-1	TRBJ2-1	14	.
TGCAGTGCTAGAGATCGAGGGGGACTAGGGTCAGATACGCAGTATTTT	CSARDRGGLGSDTQYF	TRBD2	TRBV20-1	TRBJ2-3	16	many
TGCGCCAGCAGCTCCCGAGGGGACGGGACCAATGAGCAGTTCTTC	CASSSRGDGTNEQFF	.	TRBV5-1	TRBJ2-1	15	few
TGTGCCAGCAGCTCCTCCTCCTACCTGGAAAAACTGTTTTTT	CASSSSSYLEKLFF	.	TRBV7-6	TRBJ1-4	14	.
TGTGCCAGCATCGAACTCTCCAAGACAGATACGCAGTATTTT	CASIELSKTDTQYF	.	TRBV6-6	TRBJ2-3	14	once
TGTGCCAGCAGCAACCATCGGGGGGCAGGCACAGATACGCAGTATTTT	CASSNHRGAGTDTQYF	.	TRBV3-1	TRBJ2-3	16	.
TGCGCCAGCAGCCAAGACAGGACCGCTGGGACCCAGTACTTC	CASSQDRTAGTQYF	.	TRBV4-1	TRBJ2-5	14	.
TGTGCCAGCAGCCTACTAGCGGGGGGCAACAATGAGCAGTTCTTC	CASSLLAGGNNEQFF	TRBD2	TRBV7-3	TRBJ2-1	15	many
TGTGCCAGCAGCTCACTAAAAGCAGGGAACACTGAAGCTTTCTTT	CASSSLKAGNTEAFF	.	TRBV5-5	TRBJ1-1	15	.
TGCGCCAGCAGCCCGCTCACTAGTGGCGAGACCCAGTACTTC	CASSPLTSGETQYF	.	TRBV5-1	TRBJ2-5	14	many
TGTGCCAGCAGCTTAGGACCGGGACTATCCACTGAAGCTTTCTTT	CASSLGPGLSTEAFF	.	TRBV11-2	TRBJ1-1	15	few
TGTGCCAGCGGCCGGTGGAGCAATCAGCCCCAGCATTTT	CASGRWSNQPQHF	.	TRBV6-2/TRBV6-3	TRBJ1-5	13	few
TGTGCCAGCAGCCAAATGGGGCAGGGCACTGAAGCTTTCTTT	CASSQMGQGTEAFF	.	TRBV4-2	TRBJ1-1	14	few
TGTGCCAGCAGCAACAGGGTTAAGGGTCAGCCCCAGCATTTT	CASSNRVKGQPQHF	.	TRBV7-2	TRBJ1-5	14	.
TGCAGCGTTGCCGGTCATGACCCAAAGGGGGGCTACACCTTC	CSVAGHDPKGGYTF	.	TRBV29-1	TRBJ1-2	14	.
TGTGCCAGCAGTGCCGGACTAGCGGGGGATTACAATGAGCAGTTCTTC	CASSAGLAGDYNEQFF	TRBD2	TRBV27	TRBJ2-1	16	few
TGTGCCAGCAGCCAAGATACCGGCCTCAATGAGCAGTTCTTC	CASSQDTGLNEQFF	.	TRBV3-1	TRBJ2-1	14	.
TGTGCCAGCAGTTTACGCGGGCTTTTGTACAATGAGCAGTTCTTC	CASSLRGLLYNEQFF	.	TRBV27	TRBJ2-1	15	few
TGCAGTGCTAGAGATGAAGTAGCGGGGGCCAACACAGATACGCAGTATTTT	CSARDEVAGANTDTQYF	TRBD2	TRBV20-1	TRBJ2-3	17	.
TGTGCCAGCATTCCGATTCAGGAAAACATTCAGTACTTC	CASIPIQENIQYF	.	TRBV2	TRBJ2-4	13	few
TGTGCCAGCAAACGTGGACTAGCGGCCAATGAGCAGTTCTTC	CASKRGLAANEQFF	TRBD2	TRBV2	TRBJ2-1	14	.
TGTGCCAGCAGCGCCCGGGACAGGTGGCAAGAGACCCAGTACTTC	CASSARDRWQETQYF	TRBD1	TRBV9	TRBJ2-5	15	few
TGTGCCAGCAGTTACGAACGGGGGGGCTTGGATGAGCAGTTCTTC	CASSYERGGLDEQFF	TRBD2	TRBV6-6	TRBJ2-1	15	.
TGCGCCAGCAGCCGAGTTATGAACACTGAAGCTTTCTTT	CASSRVMNTEAFF	.	TRBV4-3	TRBJ1-1	13	few
TGCGCCAGCAGCCATGCCTGGGACAGGGCAGGCCCGGTACGCCAGCATTTT	CASSHAWDRAGPVRQHF	TRBD1	TRBV4-1	TRBJ1-5	17	few
TGTGCCACCAGCAGAGATTTGGCGGGGCCAGGCGGGGGGGCTCCTACGCAGTATTTT	CATSRDLAGPGGGAPTQYF	TRBD2	TRBV15	TRBJ2-3	19	.
TGCGCCAGCAGCCCCCAGCCGGGGGTCGGGTCACCCCTCCACTTT	CASSPQPGVGSPLHF	.	TRBV4-3	TRBJ1-6	15	.
TGTGCCAGCAGCCGAGAGCGACTCGCGAACACCGGGGAGCTGTTTTTT	CASSRERLANTGELFF	.	TRBV7-2	TRBJ2-2	16	few
TGTGCCAGCAGCCTCCTGGGACAGCCGAAGAACACTGAAGCTTTCTTT	CASSLLGQPKNTEAFF	.	TRBV21-1	TRBJ1-1	16	.
TGTGCCAGCAGCGCCAGGGAATTGGGGGGGGAGACCCAGTACTTC	CASSARELGGETQYF	TRBD2	TRBV5-6	TRBJ2-5	15	.
TGTGCCAGCAGTTTTTCGGGCAGGGAGGGTCAGCCCCAGCATTTT	CASSFSGREGQPQHF	.	TRBV27	TRBJ1-5	15	.
TGTGCCAGCAGTTCGGGGGGGGGAACCAAAAACATTCAGTACTTC	CASSSGGGTKNIQYF	TRBD2	TRBV12-3/TRBV12-4	TRBJ2-4	15	.
TGTGCCAGCAGCCGCCACCTAGCGGGGTCTAGCACAGATACGCAGTATTTT	CASSRHLAGSSTDTQYF	TRBD2	TRBV7-9	TRBJ2-3	17	few
TGCGCCAGCAGCCTGGACGGCGGCCACACAGATACGCAGTATTTT	CASSLDGGHTDTQYF	.	TRBV5-1	TRBJ2-3	15	.
TGCAGTGCTAGCCTAAATTCAGGGGGCAATCAGCCCCAGCATTTT	CSASLNSGGNQPQHF	.	TRBV20-1	TRBJ1-5	15	few
TGTGCCAGCAGCTGGAGGCCTAGCGTTGCAGCAGATACGCAGTATTTT	CASSWRPSVAADTQYF	.	TRBV7-2	TRBJ2-3	16	.
TGCGCCAGCATCACCGGGGACAGGGGGCTCTGGGCAGATACGCAGTATTTT	CASITGDRGLWADTQYF	TRBD1	TRBV5-1	TRBJ2-3	17	once
TGTGCCAGCAGTGAGCTGTACGGATTGAACACTGAAGCTTTCTTT	CASSELYGLNTEAFF	.	TRBV25-1	TRBJ1-1	15	few
TGTGCCAGCAGTTGGGTCGTTGCCGGGGAGCTGTTTTTT	CASSWVVAGELFF	.	TRBV28	TRBJ2-2	13	.
TGTGCCAGCGAGAAATACACGCAGGGAGAGACCCAGTACTTC	CASEKYTQGETQYF	.	TRBV7-2	TRBJ2-5	14	.